The 26 T cell receptor beta chains presented below share a single source sample, sequenced in a study of siplizumab effects on memory and regulatory T cells. The table came from immunoSEQ multiplex PCR; TCRdb's copy has only in-frame clones and leaves some out. The sample has about 97,000 clones, around nine tenths seen once. Sample: non-Treg CD4+ T cells sorted from blood. The receptors were sampled from a human donor in good health.

DNA for the CDR3: TGTGCCAGTTCTAGGGGACTAGCGGGACCCTACAATGAGCAGTTCTTC. Its translation: CASSRGLAGPYNEQFF. The chain has TRBV19 and TRBJ2-1; the match to TRBD2 covers 13 bases. The V gene end was trimmed by 8 bases and the J gene end by 2 bases; junction bases not matched to a gene: 6. This CDR3 comprises 16 residues. Germline V gene data show CDR1 as LNHDA and CDR2 as SQIVND (reference sequence). Drawing the rest from reference TRBV19 and TRBJ2-1, the complete variable domain is DGGITQSPKYLFRKEGQNVTLSCEQNLNHDAMYWYRQDPGQGLRLIYYSQIVNDFQKGDIAEGYSVSREKKESFPLTVTSAQKNPTAFYLCASSRGLAGPYNEQFFGPGTRLTVL.

The CDR3 DNA reads as TGCGCCAGCAGCCCAGGACTAGCGGACACCGGGGAGCTGTTTTTT. It specifies CASSPGLADTGELFF. The chain recombines TRBV5-1 with TRBJ2-2; 10 nucleotides agree with TRBD2. J gave up 3 bases and V 4 bases, and 3 bases lay outside the gene matches. Germline V gives CDR1 SGHRS, CDR2 YFSETQ. The CDR3 is 15 residues long.

The rearrangement links TRBV15 to TRBJ2-4, with D hard to call. CDR3 size: 15 residues. CDR1 is LNHNV and CDR2 is YYDKDF in the germline V gene (reference sequence). V lost 1 base, J lost 0 bases, and 7 bases lay in between. CDR3 region: CATSRVDLAKNIQYF. DNA for the CDR3: TGTGCCACCAGCAGAGTAGACTTAGCCAAAAACATTCAGTACTTC.

The rearrangement uses TRBV12-5 and TRBJ2-7, with 10 positions matching TRBD1. The germline V gene encodes CDR1 LGHNT and CDR2 FRNRAP. J gave up 0 bases and V 9 bases, and 2 bases lay outside the gene matches. This CDR3 comprises 13 residues. The CDR3 nucleotides read TGTGCTAGCGGGACAGGGGCCTCCTACGAGCAGTACTTC. It is translated as CASGTGASYEQYF.

V is TRBV19 and J is TRBJ2-6; no clear D. The CDR3 loop spans 15 amino acids. CDR1 and CDR2 (germline): LNHDA, SQIVND (reference sequence). V gave up 3 bases and J gave up 0 bases, with 6 bases separating them. The CDR3 region has the DNA TGTGCCAGTAGTATGGCGTACTCTGGGGCCAACGTCCTGACTTTC. This gives the protein CASSMAYSGANVLTF.

The rearrangement uses TRBV5-1 and TRBJ2-7, with TRBD2 matching 7 bases. The CDR3 has 13 residues. The junction had 6 bases not matched to a gene; V was cut back by 4 bases and J by 5 bases. Germline lookup yields CDR1 SGHRS and CDR2 YFSETQ. The DNA of the CDR3 is TGCGCCAGCAGCCCGGGGACTACCAACGAGCAGTACTTC. Translated: CASSPGTTNEQYF.

The rearrangement uses TRBV29-1 and TRBJ1-5, with unresolved D. Looked up from germline, CDR1 is SQVTM and CDR2 is ANQGSEA. V shed 5 bases and J shed 6 bases, with 14 bases lying between them. The CDR3 contains 13 residues. In DNA form, the CDR3 reads TGCAGCGTTATGGCCTCCCTGGGTCAGCCCCAGCATTTT. It codes for CSVMASLGQPQHF.

This chain joins TRBV12-5 and TRBJ1-5; the D gene is possibly TRBD1 (6 bases). The germline CDR1 and CDR2 sequences are LGHNT and FRNRAP. The CDR3 contains 16 residues. The V and J ends lost 0 bases and 4 bases respectively, with 13 bases between them. CDR3 sequence (DNA): TGTGCTAGTGGTTTGGTAATAGGACAGCTGAATCAGCCCCAGCATTTT. Its translation is CASGLVIGQLNQPQHF.

This chain links TRBV28 with TRBJ1-4, with 8 bases aligning to TRBD1. V lost 6 bases and J lost 7; bases outside the gene matches: 10. The V gene's germline CDR1 is MDHEN and CDR2 SYDVKM. CDR3 size: 15 residues. The CDR3 spells CASRLPGQGGEKLFF. The CDR3 DNA reads TGTGCCAGCAGACTACCCGGACAGGGCGGTGAAAAACTGTTTTTT.

The chain has TRBV6-1 and TRBJ2-3; 7 bases agree with TRBD1. Germline values: CDR1 MNHNS, CDR2 SASEGT. V lost 5 bases, J lost 6 bases, and 11 bases stayed unmatched. This CDR3 has 15 residues. CDR3 region: CASSPKTGLSDTQYF. The CDR3 DNA reads as TGTGCCAGCAGTCCCAAGACAGGGTTATCGGATACGCAGTATTTT.

CDR3: CASSLRSQGAGEKLFF. In DNA, the CDR3 is TGTGCCAGCAGCCTCCGCTCCCAGGGGGCGGGGGAAAAACTGTTTTTT. V gene TRBV7-8 combines with J gene TRBJ1-4; 8 bases fit TRBD1. The ends lost 5 bases at V and 8 bases at J; junction bases unmatched: 13. CDR1 and CDR2 from the germline V gene are SGHVS and FQNEAQ. The CDR3 covers 16 residues.

The V call is TRBV29-1, the J call TRBJ1-1; D is perhaps TRBD1 (5 bases). CDR1 and CDR2 (germline): SQVTM, ANQGSEA. The V end lost 6 bases, the J end lost 2 bases, and 13 bases lay between the germline ends. This CDR3 is 13 amino acids long. CDR3 nucleotide sequence: TGCAGCGTCCTGGCCGGGGCCAACACTGAAGCTTTCTTT. This codes for CSVLAGANTEAFF.

The rearrangement joins TRBV4-1 to TRBJ2-1, with 8 bases matching TRBD1. There are 17 residues in the CDR3. With 1 base clipped from V and 2 bases from J, the junction kept 7 bases outside the gene matches. The germline V gene has CDR1 MGHRA and CDR2 YSYEKL. The CDR3 DNA follows: TGCGCCAGCAGCCAAGTGGTTAGGACAGGGCCCTACAATGAGCAGTTCTTC. Translating it yields CASSQVVRTGPYNEQFF.

This clone was seen once. This chain links TRBV11-3 with TRBJ2-1; 11 positions agree with TRBD2. CDR1 is SGHNT and CDR2 is YENEEA in the germline V gene. V lost 5 bases and J lost 9; bases outside the gene matches: 15. The CDR3 length is 17 residues. The CDR3 region has the DNA TGTGCCAGCAGCCGGTTTAGCGGGAGGGCCTTTTTACCTGAGCAGTTCTTC. Protein product: CASSRFSGRAFLPEQFF.

This chain joins TRBV28 and TRBJ2-7; 15 bases fit TRBD2. The CDR3 loop spans 16 amino acids. Per germline, CDR1 MDHEN and CDR2 SYDVKM. The J segment lost 4 bases and the V segment lost 6 bases, leaving 7 bases of the junction unmatched. CDR3 nucleotides: TGTGCCAGCAGCCCTGGGACTAGCGGGAGGCAGTACGAGCAGTACTTC. Translating gives CASSPGTSGRQYEQYF.

The V and J genes are TRBV5-5 and TRBJ2-7, with D perhaps matching TRBD2 (5 bases). This CDR3 is built from 15 residues. Deletions cut 3 bases from V and 4 bases from J, with 17 bases between. CDR1 SGHKS and CDR2 YYEKEE come from the germline V gene (reference sequence). The CDR3 sequence: CASSSEVGRTYEQYF. CDR3 bases: TGTGCCAGCAGCTCGGAGGTGGGCAGAACATACGAGCAGTACTTC. Drawing the rest from reference TRBV5-5 and TRBJ2-7, the complete variable domain is DAGVTQSPTHLIKTRGQQVTLRCSPISGHKSVSWYQQVLGQGPQFIFQYYEKEERGRGNFPDRFSARQFPNYSSELNVNALLLGDSALYLCASSSEVGRTYEQYFGPGTRLTVT.

This rearrangement joins TRBV4-2 to TRBJ1-3; TRBD1 is a possible D gene (5 bases). From germline, CDR1 is LGHNA and CDR2 YNFKEQ. With 1 base removed from V and 0 bases from J, the gap between germline ends came to 16 bases. CDR3 length: 18 residues. CDR3: CASSQAGPGISSGNTIYF. The CDR3 coding sequence is TGTGCCAGCAGCCAAGCAGGGCCGGGGATCTCCTCTGGAAACACCATATATTTT.

The chain joins TRBV7-2 to TRBJ2-3; tentatively, D is TRBD2 (6 bases). V was clipped by 4 bases and J by 0 bases, with 14 bases between them. This CDR3 region has 16 residues. Germline values: CDR1 SGHTA, CDR2 FQGNSA. CDR3 sequence (DNA): TGTGCCAGCAGCTCCTCGGGCGGGACTAGCACAGATACGCAGTATTTT. Its protein product is CASSSSGGTSTDTQYF.

J is TRBJ1-3 and V is TRBV7-8; D call uncertain. CDR3 length equals 15 residues. Germline V gene data show CDR1 as SGHVS and CDR2 as FQNEAQ. V was shortened by 1 base and J by 0 bases, with 7 bases between the two germline ends. The CDR3: CASSLGTNSGNTIYF. CDR3 nucleotides: TGTGCCAGCAGCTTAGGGACTAACTCTGGAAACACCATATATTTT.

The chain recombines TRBV6-5 with TRBJ2-7, with a possible D match to TRBD1 (6 bases). V was pared by 6 bases and J by 3 bases, with 12 bases between. Germline CDR1 is MNHEY and CDR2 is SVGAGI. This CDR3 comprises 13 residues. The DNA for the CDR3 is TGTGCCAGCAGCGCCCACAGGGACTACGAGCAGTACTTC. The encoded protein is CASSAHRDYEQYF.

The chain recombines TRBV5-6 with TRBJ2-1; a weak D match, TRBD2 (5 bases). The V gene lost 0 bases and the J gene lost 12 bases, with 16 bases spanning the gap. Germline V CDR1 and CDR2: SGHDT, YYEEEE. The CDR3 runs to 14 residues. The chain's CDR3 is CASSLVSSRFVQFF. Written as DNA, the CDR3 is TGTGCCAGCAGCTTGGTGTCTAGCCGTTTCGTGCAGTTCTTC.

The J gene is TRBJ1-2, the V gene TRBV7-8, with TRBD1 matching 7 bases. The CDR3 has 14 amino acids. In germline, CDR1 is SGHVS, CDR2 FQNEAQ. The V segment lost 2 bases and the J segment 5 bases; nucleotides outside the gene matches: 5. CDR3 sequence: CASSLSGQAYGYTF. The CDR3 bases are TGTGCCAGCAGCTTAAGTGGACAGGCATATGGCTACACCTTC.

The chain carries TRBV5-1 and TRBJ1-6; D is undetermined. Per germline, CDR1 SGHRS and CDR2 YFSETQ. The V gene lost 0 bases and the J gene lost 4 bases, with 11 bases spanning the gap. The CDR3 has 16 residues. The DNA for the CDR3 is TGCGCCAGCAGCTTGGCAGGTCTGAAATATAATTCACCCCTCCACTTT. As protein: CASSLAGLKYNSPLHF.

The rearrangement links TRBV28 to TRBJ2-1; TRBD2 aligns across 7 bases. Germline trimming cut 5 bases from V and 6 bases from J; bases unmatched to any gene: 7. Germline V gene sequence: CDR1 MDHEN, CDR2 SYDVKM. This CDR3 spans 14 amino acids. The CDR3 DNA reads as TGTGCCAGCAGTCCGGGACTACGGTCCAATGAGCAGTTCTTC. It translates to CASSPGLRSNEQFF.

The chain combines TRBV9 with TRBJ2-3; TRBD2 aligns across 12 bases. Trimming took 3 bases from V and 4 from J; bases not matched to a gene: 6. The CDR3 length is 16 residues. CDR1 SGDLS and CDR2 YYNGEE come from the germline V gene. CDR3 DNA sequence: TGTGCCAGCAGCGCACTAGCGGGAGGTTGGGCAGATACGCAGTATTTT. Translating it yields CASSALAGGWADTQYF.

This rearrangement joins TRBV5-1 to TRBJ1-1; TRBD1 agrees at 7 bases. The V gene's germline CDR1 is SGHRS and CDR2 YFSETQ. The V gene end was trimmed by 3 bases and the J gene end by 5 bases; junction bases not matched to a gene: 10. This CDR3 has 15 residues. The CDR3 sequence is CASSSLTGRQTEAFF. The CDR3 coding sequence is TGCGCCAGCAGCTCCTTGACAGGGCGGCAGACTGAAGCTTTCTTT.